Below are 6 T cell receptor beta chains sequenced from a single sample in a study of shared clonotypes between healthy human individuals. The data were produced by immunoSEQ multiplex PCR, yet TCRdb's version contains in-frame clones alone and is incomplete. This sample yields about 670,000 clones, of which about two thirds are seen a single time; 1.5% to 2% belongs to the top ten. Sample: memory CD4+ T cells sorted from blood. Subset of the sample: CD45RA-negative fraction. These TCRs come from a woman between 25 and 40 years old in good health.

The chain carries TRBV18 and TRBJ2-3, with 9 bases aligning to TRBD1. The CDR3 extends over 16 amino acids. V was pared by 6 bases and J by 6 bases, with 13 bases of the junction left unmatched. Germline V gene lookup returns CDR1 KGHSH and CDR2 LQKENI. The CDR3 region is CASSYAPGQGADTQYF. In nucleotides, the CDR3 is TGTGCCAGCTCTTATGCACCGGGACAGGGTGCCGATACGCAGTATTTT.

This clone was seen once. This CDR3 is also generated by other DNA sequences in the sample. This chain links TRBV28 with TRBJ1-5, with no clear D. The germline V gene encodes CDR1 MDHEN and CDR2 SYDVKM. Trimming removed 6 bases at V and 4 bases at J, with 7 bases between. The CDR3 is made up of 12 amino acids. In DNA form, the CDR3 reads TGTGCCAGCAGCTTAATGAATCAGCCCCAGCATTTT. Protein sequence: CASSLMNQPQHF.

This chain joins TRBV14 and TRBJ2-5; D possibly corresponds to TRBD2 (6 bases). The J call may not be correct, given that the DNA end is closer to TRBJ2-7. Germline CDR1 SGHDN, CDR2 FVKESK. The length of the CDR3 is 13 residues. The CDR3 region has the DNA TGTGCCAGCAGCCAAGTGGGGAGGACCGAGCAGTACTTC. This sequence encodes CASSQVGRTEQYF.

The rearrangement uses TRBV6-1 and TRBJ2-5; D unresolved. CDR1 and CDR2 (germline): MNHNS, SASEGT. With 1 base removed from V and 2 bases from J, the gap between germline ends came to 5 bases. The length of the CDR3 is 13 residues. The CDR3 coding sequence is TGTGCCAGCAGTGAAGAAGCGCAAGAGACCCAGTACTTC. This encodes CASSEEAQETQYF.

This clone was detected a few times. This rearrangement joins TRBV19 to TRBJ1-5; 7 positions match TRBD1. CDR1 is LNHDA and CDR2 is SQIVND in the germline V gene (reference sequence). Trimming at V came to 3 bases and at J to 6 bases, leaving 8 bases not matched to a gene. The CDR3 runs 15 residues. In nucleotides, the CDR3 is TGTGCCAGTAGTATGGGGACAGACCGCTCTCAGCCCCAGCATTTT. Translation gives CASSMGTDRSQPQHF.

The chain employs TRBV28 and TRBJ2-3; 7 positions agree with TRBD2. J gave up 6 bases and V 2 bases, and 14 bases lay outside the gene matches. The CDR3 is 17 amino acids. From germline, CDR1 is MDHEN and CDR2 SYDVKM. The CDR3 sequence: CASSLENWWEGLDTQYF. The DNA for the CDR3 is TGTGCCAGCAGTTTAGAAAATTGGTGGGAGGGCCTGGATACGCAGTATTTT.